This T cell receptor beta chain was documented in a study of cytomegalovirus exposure and HLA in healthy donors. PCR was performed using 60 Vbeta and 13 Jbeta primers. Data came from immunoSEQ multiplex PCR; TCRdb stores just in-frame clones and leaves some out. This sample carries 130,000 to 150,000 clones, around 78% of them seen once, and the ten largest clones take approximately 2.9%. As concerns this clone: One junction end disagrees with the germline gene, perhaps due to a read error. This same CDR3 is encoded by further DNA sequences in the sample.

Germline V lookup: CDR1 LGHNA, CDR2 YNFKEQ. The CDR3 is 15 amino acids. This TCR was recovered from a man between 35 and 55 years old in good health and CMV-seropositive. Sample: PBMCs. The chain carries TRBV4-2 and TRBJ2-1, with 14 nucleotides matching TRBD2. CDR3 in DNA: TGTGCCAGTAGCCCGGGACTAGCGGGAGACCATGAGCAGTTCTTC. Translated: CASSPGLAGDHEQFF.